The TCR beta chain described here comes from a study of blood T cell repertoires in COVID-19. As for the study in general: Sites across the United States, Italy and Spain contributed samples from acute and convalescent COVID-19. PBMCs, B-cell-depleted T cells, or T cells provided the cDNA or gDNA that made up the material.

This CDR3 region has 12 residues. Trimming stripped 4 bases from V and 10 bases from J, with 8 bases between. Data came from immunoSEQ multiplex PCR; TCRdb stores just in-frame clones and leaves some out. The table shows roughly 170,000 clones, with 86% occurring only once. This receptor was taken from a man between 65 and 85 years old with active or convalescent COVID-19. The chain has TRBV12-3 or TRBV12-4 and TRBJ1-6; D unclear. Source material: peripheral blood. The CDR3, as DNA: TGTGCCAGCAGTTCCACTACCTCACCCCTCCACTTT. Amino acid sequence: CASSSTTSPLHF.